Described below is a single TCR beta chain sequence and its context. The antigen is undetermined. The sample originates from a study of T cell responses to AZD1222 COVID-19 vaccine. Study-wide findings and caveats: The reported proportion of spike-specific TCRs targeting unmutated variant regions was nearly half. Most donors were white British and more were female, and clonal diversity was possibly underestimated. Regions 160-218 and 743-854 dominated among vaccine-associated CD4 TCRs spanning spike. Among AZD1222 vaccinees, only 5 to 7 were seropositive at baseline.

Sequencing used immunoSEQ multiplex PCR; TCRdb keeps in-frame clones, though not all of them. This repertoire shows approximately 160,000 clones, around 94% found once; its top ten account for over 0.8%. Trimming cost V 0 bases and J 8 bases, with 8 bases left between them. The CDR3 loop spans 12 amino acids. From germline, CDR1 is SGHRS and CDR2 YFSETQ. The specimen was peripheral blood, collected on day 0 of AZD1222 vaccination. The source is an adult in good health. V is TRBV5-1 and J is TRBJ1-1, with unresolved D. Written as DNA, the CDR3 is TGCGCCAGCAGCTTGGTCGAAGGAGAAGCTTTCTTT. As protein: CASSLVEGEAFF.